This T cell receptor beta chain was profiled in a study of shared clonotypes between healthy human individuals (dated by TCRdb to about 2020). Broadly, across the study: Three men and two women, aged 18 to 49 years, made up the cohort. For each donor, CD4 naive and CD4 memory were each run on three plates, CD8 naive on two plates, and CD8 memory on one plate. Blood TCR repertoires of four to six healthy adults were deeply sequenced to estimate repertoire size and the extent of clonotype sharing between individuals. Libraries were prepared and TCR repertoires were sequenced by different laboratories using diverse techniques, in order to increase sequencing depth and limit assay-specific biases. Between about 0.85 and 9.5 billion PBMCs per donor were obtained by leukapheresis.

The donors were healthy, HIV-negative adults who had no recently reported acute infections or vaccinations. Only Caucasian adults living in Nashville, Tennessee, USA were represented among the donors. CD4+ T cells were enriched through magnetic negative selection, after which naive cells were positively selected on CD45RA and the remaining negative fraction served as the memory subset. After blood collection by leukapheresis, PBMCs were isolated using Ficoll-Histopaque density gradient centrifugation and then cryopreserved in the vapor phase of liquid nitrogen. Analytical flow cytometry was used to check the purity and quantity of every magnetically sorted T cell population. From each sorted fraction, genomic DNA was isolated and quantified by UV absorbance on a Nanodrop 2000c. TCR CDR3 regions were amplified from genomic DNA by multiplex PCR using the deep immunoSEQ assay. Genomic DNA extracted from each cell subset was distributed evenly over all wells of several immunoSEQ 96-well plates, and each plate served as one replicate. For sorted subsets, around 200 ng genomic DNA, equal to 25,000 to 35,000 T cell genomes, was loaded into each replicate PCR. Purified libraries were measured with a Qubit 3.0 fluorometer, size-checked on a Bioanalyzer 2100, and measured again with the KAPA Library Quantification kit. A separate single-read 150-cycle Illumina NextSeq 550 flow cell was used to sequence each immunoSEQ 96-well plate. The study's processing was this. Because the immunoSEQ output held only junctional sequences and lacked quality scores, the filtering could not match the filtering applied to full-length reads. Sequences were annotated with PyIR, a Python wrapper for IgBLAST v1.9, using IMGT germline references to assign V/J genes and CDR3. Reads were removed for weak V/J assignments (E-value above 1e-6), missing CDR3, stop codons, out-of-frame junctions, or ambiguous translated residues. A V3J clonotype was defined by an identical inferred V gene, J gene, and CDR3 amino acid sequence. Percentage overlap between repertoires was computed as shared unique clonotypes divided by the size of the smaller repertoire. Repertoire richness was assessed with RTK rarefaction, the Chao1 estimator, and Recon v2.1 estimates of unobserved clonotypes. Generation probabilities for all TCRbeta clonotypes obtained by the gDNA method from a handful of donors were computed using OLGA. TCRdb limited this immuneACCESS table to in-frame rearrangements with V and J called. A share of clones is missing; checked studies link under half to unresolved V genes, and the rest is unexplained. V and J calls and clone size are those listed in that table; D and trimming were worked out from the DNA. This sample holds under 850,000 clones; 72% were observed only once. The ten largest account for about 1.7% of the sample.

Taken from the germline V gene (reference sequence), the CDR1 and CDR2 loops are MNHEY and SMNVEV. From cysteine to phenylalanine, the CDR3 is 16 amino acids long. CDR3 DNA only is kept here, 48 bases in frame from base 1. V is cut back by 1 base and J by 5 bases, with 10 bases in the junction unmatched. Regarding this clone: The antigen this receptor binds is unknown. No quality values exist for individual bases; no much larger clone is one base distant.

Points the paper makes about the study in general: Sampling was restricted to blood, and TCR repertoires in tissues likely differ from the TCR repertoires found in blood. Because the study included a small number of donors, the genetic and exposure-history diversity represented was limited. Compared with non-shared clonotypes, clonotypes shared by all four sorted-subset donors had higher generation probabilities. Based on pairwise subsampling, the degree of clonotype sharing among donors was expected to be affected by sequencing depth. Rarefaction of sorted-subset datasets indicated incomplete sequencing despite the large sequencing depth. Larger estimated clonotype richness was generally found for naive subsets than for memory subsets. Across a few donors, around 5.4% of naive CD4, roughly 3.4% of naive CD8, about 2.3% of memory CD4, and 0.4% to 0.45% of memory CD8 clonotypes were shared.

The receptor chain draws on TRBV27 and TRBJ1-1; 7 nucleotides in the junction match TRBD1. The sequence was obtained from a woman aged 25 to 45 in good health. Sequences were obtained from memory CD4+ T cells sorted from blood. The sample's cell subset or site label, in plain terms: CD45RA-negative fraction. The sequenced DNA: TGTGCCAGCAGTTTATACCCAAAGACAGGGATGACTGAAGCTTTCTTT. This codes for CASSLYPKTGMTEAFF.